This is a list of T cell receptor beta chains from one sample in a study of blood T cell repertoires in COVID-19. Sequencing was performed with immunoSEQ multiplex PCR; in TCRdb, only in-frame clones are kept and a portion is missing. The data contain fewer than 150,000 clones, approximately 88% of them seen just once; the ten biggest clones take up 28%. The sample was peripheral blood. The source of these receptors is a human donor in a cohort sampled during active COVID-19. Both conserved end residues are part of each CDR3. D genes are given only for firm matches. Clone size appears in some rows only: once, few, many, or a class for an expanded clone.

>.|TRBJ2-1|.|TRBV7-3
CASSLSSGGGEQFF
TGTGCCAGCAGCTTAAGTTCCGGGGGAGGTGAGCAGTTCTTC
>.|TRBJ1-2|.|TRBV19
CASTHRAPHGYTF
TGTGCCAGTACCCACAGGGCCCCACATGGCTACACCTTC
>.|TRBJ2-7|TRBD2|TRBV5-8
CASSSGLAGYEQYF
TGTGCCAGCAGCTCCGGACTAGCGGGGTACGAGCAGTACTTC
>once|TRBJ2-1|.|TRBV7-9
CASSLPDSDNYNEQFF
TGTGCCAGCAGCTTACCTGACAGTGACAATTACAATGAGCAGTTCTTC
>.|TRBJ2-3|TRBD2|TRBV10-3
CAISGQRGDTDTQYF
TGTGCCATCAGTGGGCAGCGGGGGGACACAGATACGCAGTATTTT
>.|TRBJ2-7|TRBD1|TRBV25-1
CASSEFDRGQEQYF
TGTGCCAGCAGTGAATTCGACAGGGGGCAGGAGCAGTACTTC
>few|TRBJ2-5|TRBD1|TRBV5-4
CASRPGTGGQETQYF
TGTGCCAGCCGCCCCGGGACAGGGGGCCAAGAGACCCAGTACTTC
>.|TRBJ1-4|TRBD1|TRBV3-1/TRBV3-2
CASSQDWGQGATNEKLFF
TGTGCCAGCAGCCAAGATTGGGGACAGGGGGCGACTAATGAAAAACTGTTTTTT
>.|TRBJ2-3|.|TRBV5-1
CASSYSRSSTDTQYF
TGCGCCAGCAGCTATAGCCGTTCTAGCACAGATACGCAGTATTTT
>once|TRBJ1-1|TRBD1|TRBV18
CASSPPPGQGALYAPEAFF
TGTGCCAGCTCACCACCACCGGGACAGGGGGCGCTTTATGCCCCTGAAGCTTTCTTT
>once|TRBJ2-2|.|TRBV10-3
CAIRLAVNTGELFF
TGTGCCATCAGATTAGCGGTAAACACCGGGGAGCTGTTTTTT
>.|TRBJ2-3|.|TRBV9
CASSVEGVRTDTQYF
TGTGCCAGCAGCGTAGAAGGGGTCAGGACAGATACGCAGTATTTT
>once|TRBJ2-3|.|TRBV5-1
CASSLGADTDTQYF
TGCGCCAGCAGCTTGGGTGCGGACACAGATACGCAGTATTTT
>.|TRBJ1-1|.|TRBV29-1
CSVPRTDTEAFF
TGCAGCGTCCCCCGGACAGACACTGAAGCTTTCTTT
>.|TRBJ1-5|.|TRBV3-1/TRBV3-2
CASSQESDRRGSQPQHF
TGTGCCAGCAGCCAAGAATCAGACAGGAGAGGGAGTCAGCCCCAGCATTTT
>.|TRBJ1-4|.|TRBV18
CASSPHGVEDKLFF
TGTGCCAGCTCACCACACGGGGTGGAAGACAAACTGTTTTTT
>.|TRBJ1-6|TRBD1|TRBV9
CASSALPGQGTSPLHF
TGTGCCAGCAGCGCTTTACCGGGACAGGGGACTTCACCCCTCCACTTT
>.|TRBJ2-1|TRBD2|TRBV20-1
CSASSRAGGLDEQFF
TGCAGTGCTAGTTCGCGCGCGGGGGGGCTGGATGAGCAGTTCTTC
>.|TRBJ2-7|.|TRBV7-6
CASSLAEGSEQYF
TGTGCCAGCAGCTTAGCGGAGGGCAGCGAGCAGTACTTC
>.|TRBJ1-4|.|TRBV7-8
CASRSREKDEKLFF
TGTGCCAGCAGATCGAGAGAGAAAGATGAAAAACTGTTTTTT
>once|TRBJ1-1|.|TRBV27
CASRKADGTEAFF
TGTGCCAGCAGGAAAGCGGATGGAACTGAAGCTTTCTTT
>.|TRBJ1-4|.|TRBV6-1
CASSESWGHNEKLFF
TGTGCCAGCAGTGAATCATGGGGACATAATGAAAAACTGTTTTTT
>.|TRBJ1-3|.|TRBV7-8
CASSLDTGNTIYF
TGTGCCAGCAGCCTCGACACGGGAAACACCATATATTTT
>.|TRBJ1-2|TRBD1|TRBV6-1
CASSDRTGESRNYGYTF
TGTGCCAGCAGTGACCGGACAGGGGAAAGCCGGAACTATGGCTACACCTTC
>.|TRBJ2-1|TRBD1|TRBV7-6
CASSFYEGAGPEQFF
TGTGCCAGCAGCTTTTATGAGGGGGCCGGTCCTGAGCAGTTCTTC
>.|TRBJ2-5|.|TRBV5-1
CASSFTEETQYF
TGCGCCAGCAGCTTCACAGAAGAGACCCAGTACTTC
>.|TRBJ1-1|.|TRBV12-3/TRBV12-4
CASSLGYSEAFF
TGTGCCAGCAGTTTAGGTTACTCTGAAGCTTTCTTT
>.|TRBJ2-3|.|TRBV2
CASSPRGTDTQYF
TGTGCCAGCAGTCCCAGGGGCACAGATACGCAGTATTTT
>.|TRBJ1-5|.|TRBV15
CATSRDRDTLTQPQHF
TGTGCCACCAGCAGAGATCGGGACACGTTGACACAGCCCCAGCATTTT